The text below deals with one T cell receptor (beta chain). The trim removed 5 bases at V and 3 bases at J, leaving 5 bases unmatched. The CDR3 is made up of 15 amino acids. Per the germline V gene, CDR1 is MNHEY and CDR2 is SVGAGI. The assay was immunoSEQ multiplex PCR, and TCRdb's table has in-frame clones only and misses some. The data hold about 28,000 clones, with just over 90% observed a single time. This sample was included in a study of T cell changes during pregnancy in multiple sclerosis. Material: CD4+ T cells from peripheral blood mononuclear cells, obtained after pregnancy. This sequence originates from a female donor with multiple sclerosis, enrolled in a pregnancy study. The genes are TRBV6-5 and TRBJ1-5; TRBD1 matches 9 bases. The CDR3 region is CASSRQGDINQPQHF. CDR3 bases: TGTGCCAGCAGTCGACAGGGGGATATCAATCAGCCCCAGCATTTT.